The 9 T cell receptor beta chains in this list originate from one sample, sequenced in a study of OX40 agonist ivuxolimab in advanced cancers. The repertoire was sequenced with immunoSEQ multiplex PCR; TCRdb's copy has only in-frame clones and lacks some. The repertoire consists of some 49,000 clones, with roughly 85% occurring once and the leading ten covering around 21%. The sample here was CD4+ or CD8+ T cells sorted from blood, taken in a trial of the OX40 agonist ivuxolimab. All receptors derive from an adult with an advanced solid tumor such as melanoma, head and neck, liver or kidney cancer.

This chain joins TRBV9 and TRBJ1-6; D ambiguous. The CDR3 is 16 residues long. CDR1 is SGDLS, CDR2 YYNGEE, per germline. The V and J ends lost 0 bases and 9 bases respectively, with 16 bases between them. This chain's CDR3 is CASSVDIGPFGSPLHF. The DNA for the CDR3 is TGTGCCAGCAGCGTAGACATTGGGCCGTTTGGTTCACCCCTCCACTTT.

V usage is TRBV29-1 and J usage is TRBJ1-1; TRBD1 agrees at 10 bases. This CDR3 is 15 amino acids long. The V gene's germline CDR1 is SQVTM and CDR2 ANQGSEA. J lost 0 bases, V lost 3 bases, and 4 bases had no gene match. This CDR3 reads CSVDRTGGVNTEAFF. CDR3 sequence (DNA): TGCAGCGTTGATCGGACAGGGGGGGTGAACACTGAAGCTTTCTTT.

Here the CDR3 DNA reads TGTGCCAGCAGCCCGACAGGGGAGGGAAACACCATATATTTT. Its protein is CASSPTGEGNTIYF. The chain employs TRBV7-9 and TRBJ1-3; 8 positions match TRBD1. The CDR3 consists of 14 residues. Unmatched junction bases numbered 4, after V lost 5 bases and J lost 4 bases. Per the germline V gene, CDR1 is SEHNR and CDR2 is FQNEAQ (reference sequence).

The chain combines TRBV2 with TRBJ1-5; D is unclear. Trimming took off 4 bases at V and 0 bases at J, with 7 bases between the two ends. The CDR3 is 14 residues long. The germline gives CDR1 SNHLY, CDR2 FYNNEI. The CDR3 region has the DNA TGTGCCAGCAGTGGTACAAATAGCAATCAGCCCCAGCATTTT. It encodes CASSGTNSNQPQHF.

The chain employs TRBV5-1 and TRBJ2-7, with D unresolved. Germline CDR1 reads SGHRS; CDR2 reads YFSETQ. Trimming cost V 3 bases and J 1 base, with 8 bases left between them. The CDR3 spans 13 residues. The DNA for the CDR3 is TGCGCCAGCAGCTCGGGCCCTTCCTACGAGCAGTACTTC. It codes for CASSSGPSYEQYF.

The chain employs TRBV2 and TRBJ2-4; 8 nucleotides line up with TRBD1. The germline V gene has CDR1 SNHLY and CDR2 FYNNEI. The J segment lost 6 bases and the V segment lost 5 bases, leaving 12 bases of the junction unmatched. This CDR3 has 16 amino acids. CDR3 bases: TGTGCCAGCAGTTCTTATCAGGGGGCGCCGAGAAACATTCAGTACTTC. Its translation is CASSSYQGAPRNIQYF.

The chain carries TRBV9 and TRBJ2-1; D might be TRBD1 (6 bases). The CDR3 spans 12 residues. CDR1 is SGDLS and CDR2 is YYNGEE in the germline V gene. V was shortened by 4 bases and J by 10 bases, with 12 bases between the two germline ends. The CDR3 DNA reads as TGTGCCAGCAGCTCAGGGGCACGGGAGCAGTTCTTC. It codes for CASSSGAREQFF.

The rearrangement links TRBV28 to TRBJ2-7; D might be TRBD2 (5 bases). V lost 2 bases and J lost 3, with 11 bases in between. Germline loops: CDR1 MDHEN, CDR2 SYDVKM. The CDR3 is 14 residues long. CDR3 in amino acids: CASSLTGKVYEQYF. CDR3 DNA: TGTGCCAGCAGTTTAACGGGGAAAGTCTACGAGCAGTACTTC.

The V and J genes are TRBV4-3 and TRBJ1-2; D unresolved. Trimming left V 4 bases short and J 7 bases short, with 22 bases between. The CDR3 spans 16 residues. Per the germline V gene, CDR1 is LGHNA and CDR2 is YSLEER. CDR3 residues: CASSPGAETWSGGYTF. Here the CDR3 DNA reads TGCGCCAGCAGCCCGGGAGCGGAAACTTGGTCGGGTGGCTACACCTTC.